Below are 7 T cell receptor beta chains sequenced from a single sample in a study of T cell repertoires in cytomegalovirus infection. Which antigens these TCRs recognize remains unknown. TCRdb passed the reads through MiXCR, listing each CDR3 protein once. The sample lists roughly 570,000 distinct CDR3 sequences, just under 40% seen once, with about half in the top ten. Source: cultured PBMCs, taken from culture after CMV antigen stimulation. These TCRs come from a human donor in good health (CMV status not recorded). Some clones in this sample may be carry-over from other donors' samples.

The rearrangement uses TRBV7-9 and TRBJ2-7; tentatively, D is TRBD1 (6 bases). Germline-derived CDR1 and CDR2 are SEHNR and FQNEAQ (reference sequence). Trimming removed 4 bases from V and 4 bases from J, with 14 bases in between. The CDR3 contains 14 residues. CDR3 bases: TGTGCCAGCAGCTCAGAGACAGGTCTGTACGAGCAGTACTTC. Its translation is CASSSETGLYEQYF.

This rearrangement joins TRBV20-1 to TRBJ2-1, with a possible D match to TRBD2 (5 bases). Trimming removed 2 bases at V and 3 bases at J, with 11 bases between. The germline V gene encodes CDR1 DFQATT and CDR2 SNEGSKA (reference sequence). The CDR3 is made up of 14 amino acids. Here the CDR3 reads CSARIASSYNEQFF. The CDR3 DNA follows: TGCAGTGCTAGAATAGCGTCCAGCTACAATGAGCAGTTCTTC.

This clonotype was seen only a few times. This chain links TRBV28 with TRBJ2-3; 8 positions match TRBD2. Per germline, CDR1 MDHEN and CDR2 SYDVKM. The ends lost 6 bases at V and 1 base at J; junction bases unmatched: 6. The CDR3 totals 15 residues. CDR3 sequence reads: CASRWGRGGTDTQYF. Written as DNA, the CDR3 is TGTGCCAGCAGGTGGGGGCGGGGGGGCACAGATACGCAGTATTTT. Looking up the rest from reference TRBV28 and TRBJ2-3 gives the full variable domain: DVKVTQSSRYLVKRTGEKVFLECVQDMDHENMFWYRQDPGLGLRLIYFSYDVKMKEKGDIPEGYSVSREKKERFSLILESASTNQTSMYLCASRWGRGGTDTQYFGPGTRLTVL.

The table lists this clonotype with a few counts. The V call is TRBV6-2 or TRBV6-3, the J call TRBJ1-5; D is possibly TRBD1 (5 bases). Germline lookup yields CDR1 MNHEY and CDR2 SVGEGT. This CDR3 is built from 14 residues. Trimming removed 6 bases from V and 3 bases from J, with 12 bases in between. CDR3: CASRQRGVNQPQHF. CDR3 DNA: TGTGCCAGCAGACAGCGGGGCGTCAATCAGCCCCAGCATTTT.

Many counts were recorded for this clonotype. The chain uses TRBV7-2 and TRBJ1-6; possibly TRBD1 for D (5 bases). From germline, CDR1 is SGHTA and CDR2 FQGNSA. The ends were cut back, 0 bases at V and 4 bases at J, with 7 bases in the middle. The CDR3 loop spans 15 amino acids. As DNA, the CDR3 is TGTGCCAGCAGCTTAGCCGCAGGGTATAATTCACCCCTCCACTTT. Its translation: CASSLAAGYNSPLHF.

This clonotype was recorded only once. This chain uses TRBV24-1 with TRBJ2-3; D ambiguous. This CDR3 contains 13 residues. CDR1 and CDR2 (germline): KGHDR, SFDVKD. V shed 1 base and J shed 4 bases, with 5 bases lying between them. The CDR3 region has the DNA TGTGCCACCAGTGATTTTGCTGCAGATACGCAGTATTTT. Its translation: CATSDFAADTQYF.

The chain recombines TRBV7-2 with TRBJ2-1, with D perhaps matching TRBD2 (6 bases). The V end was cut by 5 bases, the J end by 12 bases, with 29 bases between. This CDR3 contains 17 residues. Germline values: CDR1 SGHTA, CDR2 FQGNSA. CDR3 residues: CASSPQTGSGGNSVQFF. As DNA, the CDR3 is TGTGCCAGCAGCCCCCAAACTGGTAGCGGAGGGAATTCGGTGCAGTTCTTC.